This is a list of T cell receptor beta chains from one sample in a study of neoadjuvant anti-PD-1 for oral cavity cancer. Assay: immunoSEQ multiplex PCR; the TCRdb copy retains only in-frame clones and omits some. The top ten clones hold 2.5% to 4% of a sample with several thousand clones, approximately 61% of them seen once. The specimen comprised PBMCs, sampled after nivolumab (anti-PD-1) treatment. The receptors shown here come from a person between 40 and 85 years old with oral cavity squamous cell carcinoma. CDR3s include the opening cysteine and the closing phenylalanine or tryptophan. Each record gives: CDR3 protein, CDR3 DNA, V gene, J gene, clone size, D gene. D genes are given only for firm matches. Clone size appears in some rows only: once, few, many, or a class for an expanded clone.

CDR3: CASSLRGFAQETQYF
DNA: TGCGCCAGCAGCTTGCGGGGGTTTGCACAAGAGACCCAGTACTTC
V: TRBV5-1
J: TRBJ2-5
size: .
D: .

CDR3: CAGGTGTYEQYF
DNA: TGTGCCGGGGGGACAGGGACCTACGAGCAGTACTTC
V: TRBV2
J: TRBJ2-7
size: once
D: TRBD1

CDR3: CASSRPRFGTPGETQYF
DNA: TGTGCCAGTAGCCGACCCCGGTTCGGGACGCCGGGCGAGACCCAGTACTTC
V: TRBV19
J: TRBJ2-5
size: .
D: .

CDR3: CASRGTPLYNEQFF
DNA: TGTGCCAGCAGGGGGACACCACTATACAATGAGCAGTTCTTC
V: TRBV6-1
J: TRBJ2-1
size: .
D: .

CDR3: CASSFRTGVVNTEAFF
DNA: TGTGCCAGCAGCTTTCGGACAGGAGTAGTGAACACTGAAGCTTTCTTT
V: TRBV5-5
J: TRBJ1-1
size: few
D: TRBD1

CDR3: CAWRSQNTIYF
DNA: TGTGCCTGGAGGTCTCAAAACACCATATATTTT
V: TRBV30
J: TRBJ1-3
size: few
D: .

CDR3: CASSRTSYNEQFF
DNA: TGTGCCAGCAGCCGCACCTCCTACAATGAGCAGTTCTTC
V: TRBV11-3
J: TRBJ2-1
size: .
D: .

CDR3: CASSLIWASGGVRNNEQFF
DNA: TGTGCCAGCAGTTTGATATGGGCTAGCGGGGGGGTAAGGAACAATGAGCAGTTCTTC
V: TRBV28
J: TRBJ2-1
size: .
D: TRBD2

CDR3: CASSVENSGELFF
DNA: TGTGCCAGTAGTGTCGAAAATTCCGGGGAGCTGTTTTTT
V: TRBV19
J: TRBJ2-2
size: .
D: .

CDR3: CSVGGGEGNTIYF
DNA: TGCAGCGTTGGGGGAGGGGAAGGAAACACCATATATTTT
V: TRBV29-1
J: TRBJ1-3
size: .
D: .

CDR3: CASSGYAGHTDTQYF
DNA: TGTGCCAGCAGTGGCTATGCGGGACACACAGATACGCAGTATTTT
V: TRBV2
J: TRBJ2-3
size: .
D: .

CDR3: CAITGAEGYTF
DNA: TGTGCCATCACCGGGGCGGAGGGCTACACCTTC
V: TRBV10-3
J: TRBJ1-2
size: .
D: .

CDR3: CASSGQGTGELFF
DNA: TGTGCCAGCAGCGGACAGGGTACCGGGGAGCTGTTTTTT
V: TRBV7-9
J: TRBJ2-2
size: .
D: TRBD1

CDR3: CASRRDSSNEKLFF
DNA: TGTGCCAGCAGACGGGACAGTTCTAATGAAAAACTGTTTTTT
V: TRBV7-2
J: TRBJ1-4
size: .
D: TRBD1

CDR3: CASSPWTSTDTQYF
DNA: TGTGCCAGCAGCCCATGGACTAGCACAGATACGCAGTATTTT
V: TRBV5-6
J: TRBJ2-3
size: .
D: .

CDR3: CASSLADYGYTF
DNA: TGTGCCAGCAGCTTAGCTGACTATGGCTACACCTTC
V: TRBV7-9
J: TRBJ1-2
size: .
D: .

CDR3: CASSLESGTLSYNEQFF
DNA: TGTGCCAGCAGCTTAGAATCAGGGACCCTCTCCTACAATGAGCAGTTCTTC
V: TRBV7-9
J: TRBJ2-1
size: .
D: .

CDR3: CASSLGPRMSTEAFF
DNA: TGTGCCAGCAGCTTAGGTCCCAGGATGAGCACTGAAGCTTTCTTT
V: TRBV11-2
J: TRBJ1-1
size: .
D: .

CDR3: CAIRADRGDNYGYTF
DNA: TGTGCCATCAGAGCGGACAGGGGAGACAACTATGGCTACACCTTC
V: TRBV10-3
J: TRBJ1-2
size: .
D: TRBD1

CDR3: CSRAGNSGNEQFF
DNA: TGTTCCAGGGCAGGGAATTCGGGCAATGAGCAGTTCTTC
V: TRBV25-1
J: TRBJ2-1
size: .
D: .

CDR3: CASSLPAGGFVDTQYF
DNA: TGTGCCAGCAGCTTACCGGCAGGGGGCTTCGTAGATACGCAGTATTTT
V: TRBV7-2
J: TRBJ2-3
size: .
D: TRBD1

CDR3: CASSFFGQGGEKLFF
DNA: TGTGCCAGCAGCTTTTTCGGACAGGGAGGCGAAAAACTGTTTTTT
V: TRBV7-9
J: TRBJ1-4
size: .
D: TRBD1

CDR3: CATSRDLQGRASYNSPLHF
DNA: TGTGCCACCAGCAGAGATCTGCAGGGCCGGGCCTCCTATAATTCACCCCTCCACTTT
V: TRBV15
J: TRBJ1-6
size: once
D: .

CDR3: CASSRNPRDEQFF
DNA: TGTGCCAGCAGCCGTAACCCTCGAGATGAGCAGTTCTTC
V: TRBV11-3
J: TRBJ2-1
size: .
D: .